This T cell receptor beta chain was captured by sequencing in a study of T cells in Graves' hyperthyroidism and ophthalmopathy. Study background: Peripheral blood was secured at the point of initial diagnosis, before any treatment.

Amplification of TCR beta CDR3 regions used RNA as the template. A set of HTBI primers served as the primers for a first-round RT-PCR of the TCR CDR3. TCRdb ran MiXCR on the multiplex PCR reads and lists one entry per CDR3 protein. The data hold under 200,000 distinct CDR3 sequences, with 9.4% observed a single time. This clonotype has at least ten counts. CDR1 is SNHLY, CDR2 FYNNEI, per germline. The CDR3 length is 12 residues. Trimming cost V 2 bases and J 15 bases, with 13 bases left between them. Sequencing was carried out using blood. The source of this sequence is a woman younger than 30 with Graves' hyperthyroidism that later progressed to Graves' ophthalmopathy. The rearrangement uses TRBV2 and TRBJ1-4; tentative D call: TRBD1 (5 bases). CDR3: CASSEIVSRVFF. Here the CDR3 DNA reads TGTGCCAGCAGTGAAATCGTCAGCAGGGTGTTTTTT.